The T cell receptor beta chain described here comes from a study of metastatic and nonmetastatic thyroid tumors. General study findings and limits: In blood and tumor, TCR beta diversity was reportedly significantly higher in malignant thyroid tumors than in benign nodules.

This clone was seen repeatedly, ten times or more. As yet, its antigen is unknown. No treatment had been given to any patient before thyroid surgery. The germline V gene has CDR1 SGHDT and CDR2 YYEEEE. This CDR3 has 11 amino acids. Trimming took off 4 bases at V and 3 bases at J, with 5 bases between the two ends. TCRdb ran MiXCR on the PCR reads. The sample includes 30,000 to 35,000 clones, roughly 19% of them seen just once. The chain employs TRBV5-6 and TRBJ2-7; D uncertain. This TCR was recovered from a female donor with papillary thyroid cancer or a benign thyroid nodule (not recorded which). Some clones in this sample may be carry-over from other donors' samples. Material for sequencing was blood. The CDR3 DNA sequence: TGTGCCAGCAGCACCAACTACGAGCAGTACTTC. Translation gives CASSTNYEQYF.